The entry below describes one TCR beta chain. The table lists this clonotype with many counts. The clone's antigen remains unknown. Within one base of it there is no much larger clone, and no base qualities were kept. These data belong to a study of T cells in Graves' hyperthyroidism and ophthalmopathy (dated by TCRdb to about 2019). At the level of the whole study: Peripheral blood samples were taken at initial diagnosis, before any treatment was given. A discovery cohort of around 100 patients, roughly 40 with Graves' ophthalmopathy and 57 with stable Graves' hyperthyroidism, was used to find distinguishing TCR V-J signatures. Prospective prediction of ophthalmopathy was tested in an independent validation cohort of 18 to 20 hyperthyroidism patients and 17 patients who later progressed to ophthalmopathy. The 80 to 100 discovery patients were randomly divided into training and test sets at a 7:3 ratio. Thyroid tissue and blood T-cell repertoires from six Graves' hyperthyroidism patients were also compared in the study. Following sampling, methimazole starting at 30 mg daily was given to hyperthyroidism patients, and high-dose intravenous methylprednisolone was given to ophthalmopathy patients. The paper describes TCR Vbeta CDR3 sequencing of 135 peripheral blood samples, made up of under 50 ophthalmopathy patients, around 78 hyperthyroidism patients and some 17 progressor patients. General conclusions and limits of the study: Most expanded thyroid clonotypes (frequency above 0.001) were also found in blood, which suggests that blood repertoires may mirror thyroid immune responses. A 13 V-J signature model separated ophthalmopathy from stable hyperthyroidism, with around 91% sensitivity and roughly 84% specificity in cross-validation and 80%/75% in testing. No statistical method was used to set the sample size in advance, and investigators knew the group allocation. During validation, the model predicted progression to ophthalmopathy a median of around 6 months ahead of onset, with approximately 70% sensitivity and about 72% specificity.

Stable Graves' hyperthyroidism was defined as no progression to ophthalmopathy during 18 months of follow-up. Hyperthyroidism patients were newly diagnosed, had a disease duration of under 2 months, and were aged 18 to 65 years. Patients with uncontrolled infections, other autoimmune diseases, pregnancy or lactation were excluded. Diagnoses were established on the basis of clinical symptoms, serum thyroxine and TRAb, thyroid ultrasound, and orbital computed tomography. PBMCs were isolated from more than 9 ml of fresh peripheral blood by Ficoll-Paque density gradient centrifugation. Trizol reagent was used to extract total RNA, and RNA quality was then checked on an Agilent 2100 Bioanalyzer. The TCR beta CDR3 regions were amplified from RNA transcripts. The first round of RT-PCR for the TCR CDR3 was performed with the HTBI primer set and the Qiagen OneStep RT-PCR kit. A second multiplex PCR round built the libraries, followed by size selection and purification. Libraries were sequenced paired-end with 100 bp reads on an Illumina HiSeq2000. As for the authors' bioinformatics: SOAPnuke was used to process the raw data, with reads discarded if the reads contained adapters or uncalled bases, had a mean Phred below 15, or lacked an exact constant-primer or identifier match. High-quality paired reads were merged using COPE v1.2.5, and each unique nucleotide sequence was defined as a clonotype. MiTCR v1.1 was used to align clonotypes to the IMGT TRBV, TRBD and TRBJ reference segments. Analysis was restricted to V-J combinations with a frequency above 0.0001, which covered 99% to 99.2% of repertoires. A TCS score was defined as the ratio between F50 (clonal expansion) and ExV (chaos), using BLOSUM62-based TCRdist between CDR3 peptides within each V-J. Welch's t-statistics and random forest reduced fewer than 550 V-J features to about 13, which were used in a naive Bayes classifier (R e1071). The public reads were reanalyzed by TCRdb: fastp trimming at Q25, MiXCR alignment, in-frame beta chains only. Each CDR3 protein gets just one entry, which takes the most common genes and DNA from the rows behind it. TCRdb, not the authors, supplied the V and J calls. The sample includes around 340,000 distinct CDR3 sequences, with under 25% observed a single time. Clones ranked in the top ten supply about 50% of the sample.

Trimming leaves V shorter by 4 bases and J shorter by 8 bases, with the junction holding 6 bases beyond the gene matches. CDR1 and CDR2 (MDHEN, SYDVKM) derive from the germline V gene. The CDR3 sequence holds 15 residues, the cysteine and phenylalanine included. The entry retains the CDR3 DNA only, 45 bases that are in frame from base 1. The sequence derives from a woman aged 45-59 years with Graves' hyperthyroidism. The sample consisted of blood. The chain is encoded by TRBV28 joined to TRBJ1-4, with TRBD1 matching 11 junction bases. The CDR3 has the sequence CASSSAGTGGEKLFF. The bases are TGTGCCAGCAGTTCGGCCGGGACAGGGGGAGAAAAACTGTTTTTT.